The 8 T cell receptor beta chains below all came from one sample that was sequenced in a study of cytomegalovirus exposure and HLA in healthy donors (dated by TCRdb to 2016 to 2017). The method behind the library was the immunoSEQ multiplex PCR assay. The multiplex PCR relied on a mix of 60 forward primers for TCR Vbeta segments and 13 reverse primers for TCR Jbeta segments. Here the immuneACCESS table is served through TCRdb, limited to in-frame sequences with V and J called. Missing clones are a known gap in these copies; in checked studies unresolved V genes cover under half, and the rest lacks a known reason. For this sample the table gives about 59,000 clones, of which more than 70% were detected only once. The top ten clones comprise 6.8% of the sample. The sequenced sample was PBMCs. The receptors here all came from a man aged 25 to 40 in good health and CMV-seropositive.

This clone was counted a few times. The rearrangement links TRBV29-1 to TRBJ1-1; D is possibly TRBD1 (6 bases). Trimming took 1 base from V and 0 from J, leaving 15 bases between them. CDR1 and CDR2 (germline): SQVTM, ANQGSEA. The CDR3 is 16 residues long. This CDR3 reads CSVEGLNRVVNTEAFF. CDR3 nucleotides: TGCAGCGTTGAAGGATTAAACAGGGTCGTGAACACTGAAGCTTTCTTT.

This chain joins TRBV4-3 and TRBJ1-2, with 7 bases identical to TRBD1. This CDR3 region has 16 residues. V shed 3 bases and J 3 bases; nucleotides not matched to a gene: 10. From germline, CDR1 is LGHNA and CDR2 YSLEER. CDR3 amino acids: CASSQMRQGRDYGYTF. In DNA form, the CDR3 reads TGCGCCAGCAGCCAGATGAGACAGGGACGGGACTATGGCTACACCTTC.

This clone occurred a few times. The chain links TRBV28 to TRBJ2-7, with 7 bases matching TRBD2. From germline, CDR1 is MDHEN and CDR2 SYDVKM. The V gene end was trimmed by 7 bases and the J gene end by 5 bases; junction bases not matched to a gene: 5. This CDR3 is built from 12 residues. DNA for the CDR3: TGTGCCAGCAAGGTACGGGAGGACGAGCAGTACTTC. It yields the protein CASKVREDEQYF.

The chain carries TRBV7-2 and TRBJ1-2; D is uncertain. Trimming cost V 1 base and J 7 bases, with 16 bases left between them. The CDR3 extends over 15 amino acids. Germline V gene data show CDR1 as SGHTA and CDR2 as FQGNSA. The CDR3 coding sequence is TGTGCCAGCAGCTTAGGCCGAGTAATCAGCGGTGGCTACACCTTC. This sequence encodes CASSLGRVISGGYTF.

The table lists this clone with a few counts. Written as DNA, the CDR3 is TGTGCCAGCAGTTTATGGGGACAGGCGAGTGAAAAACTGTTTTTT. Encoded protein: CASSLWGQASEKLFF. The J gene is TRBJ1-4, the V gene TRBV27; 8 nucleotides match TRBD1. Germline trimming cut 1 base from V and 7 bases from J; bases unmatched to any gene: 5. Germline CDR1 reads MNHEY; CDR2 reads SMNVEV (reference sequence). This CDR3 has 15 residues.

This sequence joins TRBV6-1 and TRBJ2-1; TRBD1 aligns across 7 bases. CDR1 and CDR2 from the germline V gene are MNHNS and SASEGT. CDR3 length: 14 amino acids. With V trimmed by 4 bases and J by 12 bases, 12 bases remained unmatched. DNA of the CDR3: TGTGCCAGCAGTGGGCTCAACAGGGGAAGGGGGCAGTTCTTC. The encoded protein is CASSGLNRGRGQFF.

This clone came up a few times. The rearrangement links TRBV27 to TRBJ2-7; a possible D gene is TRBD2 (5 bases). This CDR3 region has 11 residues. Germline CDR1 is MNHEY and CDR2 is SMNVEV (reference sequence). Trimming shortened V by 8 bases and J by 7 bases, and 12 bases separated the two germline ends. The CDR3 region has the DNA TGTGCCAGCCTAGGCCGCGGGGAGCAGTACTTC. Amino acid sequence: CASLGRGEQYF.

Only a few counts were recorded for this clone. The gene calls are TRBV5-6 and TRBJ1-4; TRBD1 aligns across 7 bases. V was clipped by 2 bases and J by 5 bases; unmatched bases: 3. CDR1 and CDR2 from the germline V gene are SGHDT and YYEEEE. The CDR3 runs to 14 residues. CDR3 protein: CASSFGTDNEKLFF. In DNA form, the CDR3 reads TGTGCCAGCAGCTTCGGGACAGACAATGAAAAACTGTTTTTT.